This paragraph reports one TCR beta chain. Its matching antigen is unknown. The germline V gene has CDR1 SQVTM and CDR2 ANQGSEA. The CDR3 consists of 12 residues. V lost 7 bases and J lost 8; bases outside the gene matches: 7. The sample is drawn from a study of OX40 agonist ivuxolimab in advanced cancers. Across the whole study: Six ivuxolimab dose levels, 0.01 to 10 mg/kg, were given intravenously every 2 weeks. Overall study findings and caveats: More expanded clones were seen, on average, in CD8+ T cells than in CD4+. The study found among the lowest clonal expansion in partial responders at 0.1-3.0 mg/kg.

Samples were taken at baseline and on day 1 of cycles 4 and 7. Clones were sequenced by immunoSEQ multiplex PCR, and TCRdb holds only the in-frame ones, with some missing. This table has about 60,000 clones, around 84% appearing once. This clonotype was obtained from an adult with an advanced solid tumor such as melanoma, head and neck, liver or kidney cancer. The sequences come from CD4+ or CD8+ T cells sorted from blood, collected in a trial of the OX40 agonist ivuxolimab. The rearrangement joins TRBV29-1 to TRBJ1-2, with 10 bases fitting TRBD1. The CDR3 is CSGGQGVMGYTF. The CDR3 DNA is TGCAGCGGTGGACAGGGGGTAATGGGCTACACCTTC.